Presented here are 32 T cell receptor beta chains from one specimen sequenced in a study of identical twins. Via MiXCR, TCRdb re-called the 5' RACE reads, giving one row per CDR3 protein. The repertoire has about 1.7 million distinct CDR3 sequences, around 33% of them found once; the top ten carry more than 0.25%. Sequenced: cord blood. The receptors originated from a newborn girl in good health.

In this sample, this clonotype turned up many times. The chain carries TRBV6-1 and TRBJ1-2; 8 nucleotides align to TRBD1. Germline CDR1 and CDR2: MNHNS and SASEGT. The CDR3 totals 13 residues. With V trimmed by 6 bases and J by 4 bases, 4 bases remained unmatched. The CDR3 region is CASRDRAGYGYTF. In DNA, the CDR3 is TGTGCCAGCAGGGACAGGGCTGGCTATGGCTACACCTTC.

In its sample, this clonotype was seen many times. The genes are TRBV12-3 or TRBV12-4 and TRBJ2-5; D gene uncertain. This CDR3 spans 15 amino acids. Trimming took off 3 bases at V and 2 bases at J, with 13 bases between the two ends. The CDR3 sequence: CASSFGSASQETQYF. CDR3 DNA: TGTGCCAGCAGTTTTGGGTCGGCTTCTCAAGAGACCCAGTACTTC.

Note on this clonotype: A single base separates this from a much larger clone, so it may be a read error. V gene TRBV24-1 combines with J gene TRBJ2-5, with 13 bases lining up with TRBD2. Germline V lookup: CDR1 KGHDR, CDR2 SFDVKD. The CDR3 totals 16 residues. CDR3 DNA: TGTGCCTCCAGTGATCCGGGACTAGCGGGATTAGAGACCCAGTACTTC. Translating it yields CASSDPGLAGLETQYF.

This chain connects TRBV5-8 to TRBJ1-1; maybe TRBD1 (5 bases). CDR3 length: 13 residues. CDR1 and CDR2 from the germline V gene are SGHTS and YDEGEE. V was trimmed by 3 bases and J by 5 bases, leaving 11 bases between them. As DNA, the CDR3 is TGTGCCAGCAGCTGGGATGAGGGGACTGAAGCTTTCTTT. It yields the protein CASSWDEGTEAFF.

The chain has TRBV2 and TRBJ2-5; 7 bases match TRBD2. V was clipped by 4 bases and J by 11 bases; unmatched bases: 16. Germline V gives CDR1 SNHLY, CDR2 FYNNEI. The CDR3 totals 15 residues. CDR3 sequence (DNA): TGTGCCAGCAGTGGGACGCGACTAGCTTACAATGAGCAGTACTTC. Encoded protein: CASSGTRLAYNEQYF.

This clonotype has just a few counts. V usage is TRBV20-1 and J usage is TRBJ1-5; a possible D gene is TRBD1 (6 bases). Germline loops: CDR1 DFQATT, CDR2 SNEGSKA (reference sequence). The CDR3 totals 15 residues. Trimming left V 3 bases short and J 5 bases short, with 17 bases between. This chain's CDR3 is CSASSFGGRDQPQHF. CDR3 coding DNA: TGCAGTGCTAGCTCATTTGGGGGGCGCGATCAGCCCCAGCATTTT.

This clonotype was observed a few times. CDR3 protein: CSARGGWEQYF. The CDR3 DNA sequence: TGCAGTGCTAGGGGTGGGTGGGAGCAGTACTTC. The chain recombines TRBV20-1 with TRBJ2-7; D ambiguous. The CDR3 spans 11 residues. The germline CDR1 and CDR2 sequences are DFQATT and SNEGSKA (reference sequence). The V end was cut by 3 bases, the J end by 7 bases, with 10 bases between.

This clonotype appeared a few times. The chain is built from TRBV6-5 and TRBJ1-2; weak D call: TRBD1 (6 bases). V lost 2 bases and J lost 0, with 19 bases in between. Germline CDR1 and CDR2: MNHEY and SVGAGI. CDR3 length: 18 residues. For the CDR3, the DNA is TGTGCCAGCAGTTACCGACAGATGGGGGGCCCCTCTAACTATGGCTACACCTTC. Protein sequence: CASSYRQMGGPSNYGYTF.

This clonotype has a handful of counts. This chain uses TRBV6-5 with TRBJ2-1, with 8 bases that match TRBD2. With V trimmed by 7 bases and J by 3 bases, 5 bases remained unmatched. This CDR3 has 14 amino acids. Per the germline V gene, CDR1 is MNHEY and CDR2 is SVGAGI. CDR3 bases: TGTGCCAGCATGACGGGAGGGCTCTACAATGAGCAGTTCTTC. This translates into CASMTGGLYNEQFF.

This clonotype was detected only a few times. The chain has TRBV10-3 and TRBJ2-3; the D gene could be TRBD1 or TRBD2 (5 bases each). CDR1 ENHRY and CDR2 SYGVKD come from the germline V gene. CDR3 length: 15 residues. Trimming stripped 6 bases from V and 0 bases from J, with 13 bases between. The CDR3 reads CAIRPGRKSTDTQYF. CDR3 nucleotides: TGTGCCATCAGGCCGGGACGAAAGAGCACAGATACGCAGTATTTT.

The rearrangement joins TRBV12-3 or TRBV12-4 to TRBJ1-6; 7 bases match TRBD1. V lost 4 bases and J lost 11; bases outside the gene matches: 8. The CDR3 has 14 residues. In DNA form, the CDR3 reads TGTGCCAGCAGTTCGTCCCGGGACAGTACACCCCTCCACTTT. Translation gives CASSSSRDSTPLHF.

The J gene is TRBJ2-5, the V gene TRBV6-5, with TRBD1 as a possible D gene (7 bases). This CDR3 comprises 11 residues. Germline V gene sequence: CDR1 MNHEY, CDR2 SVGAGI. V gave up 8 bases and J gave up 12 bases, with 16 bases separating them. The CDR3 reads CASPNDREEYF. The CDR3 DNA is TGTGCCAGCCCGAACGACAGGGAGGAGTACTTC.

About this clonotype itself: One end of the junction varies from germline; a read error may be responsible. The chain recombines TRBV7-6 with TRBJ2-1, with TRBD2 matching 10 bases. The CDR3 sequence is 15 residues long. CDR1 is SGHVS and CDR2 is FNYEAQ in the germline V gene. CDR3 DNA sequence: TGTGCCCGCAGCTTTCTAGCGGGGGCCTTCAATGAGCAGTTCTTC. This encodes CARSFLAGAFNEQFF. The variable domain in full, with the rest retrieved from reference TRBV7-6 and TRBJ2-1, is GAGVSQSPRYKVTKRGQDVALRCDPISGHVSLYWYRQALGQGPEFLTYFNYEAQQDKSGLPNDRFSAERPEGSISTLTIQRTEQRDSAMYRCARSFLAGAFNEQFFGPGTRLTVL.

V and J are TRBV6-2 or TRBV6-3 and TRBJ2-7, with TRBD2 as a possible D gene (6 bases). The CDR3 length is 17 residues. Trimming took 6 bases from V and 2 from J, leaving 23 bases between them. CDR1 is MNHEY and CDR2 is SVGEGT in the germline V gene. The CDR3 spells CASSPHPDYRMPYEQYF. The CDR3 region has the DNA TGTGCCAGCAGCCCTCACCCGGACTACAGGATGCCCTACGAGCAGTACTTC.

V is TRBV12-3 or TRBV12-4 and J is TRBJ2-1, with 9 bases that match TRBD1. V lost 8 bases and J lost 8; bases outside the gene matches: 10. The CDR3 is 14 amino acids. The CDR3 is CASVPPTGGDEQFF. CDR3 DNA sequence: TGTGCCAGCGTACCACCAACAGGGGGCGATGAGCAGTTCTTC.

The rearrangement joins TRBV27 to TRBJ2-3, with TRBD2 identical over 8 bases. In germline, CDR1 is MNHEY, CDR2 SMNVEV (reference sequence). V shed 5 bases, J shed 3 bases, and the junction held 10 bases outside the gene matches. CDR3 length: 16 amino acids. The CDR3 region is CASSAPRGGGTDTQYF. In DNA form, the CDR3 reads TGTGCCAGCAGTGCCCCCCGGGGGGGCGGGACAGATACGCAGTATTTT.

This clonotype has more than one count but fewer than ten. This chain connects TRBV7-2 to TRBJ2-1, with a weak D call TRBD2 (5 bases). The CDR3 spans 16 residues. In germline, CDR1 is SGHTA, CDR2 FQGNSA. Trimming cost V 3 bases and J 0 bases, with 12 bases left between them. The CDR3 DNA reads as TGTGCCAGCAGCTTGGCAATCGGGAACTCCTACAATGAGCAGTTCTTC. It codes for CASSLAIGNSYNEQFF.

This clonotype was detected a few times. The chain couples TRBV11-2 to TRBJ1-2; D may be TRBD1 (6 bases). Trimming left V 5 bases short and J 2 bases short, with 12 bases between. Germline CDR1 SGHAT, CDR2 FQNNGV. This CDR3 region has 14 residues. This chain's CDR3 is CASSPKQGNYGYTF. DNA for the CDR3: TGTGCCAGCAGCCCGAAGCAGGGGAACTATGGCTACACCTTC.

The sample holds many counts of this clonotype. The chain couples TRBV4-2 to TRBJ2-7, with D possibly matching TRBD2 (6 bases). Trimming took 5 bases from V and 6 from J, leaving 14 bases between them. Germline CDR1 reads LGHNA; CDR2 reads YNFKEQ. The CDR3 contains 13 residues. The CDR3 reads CASSLGLRGEQYF. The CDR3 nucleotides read TGTGCCAGCAGCTTGGGACTTCGTGGCGAGCAGTACTTC.

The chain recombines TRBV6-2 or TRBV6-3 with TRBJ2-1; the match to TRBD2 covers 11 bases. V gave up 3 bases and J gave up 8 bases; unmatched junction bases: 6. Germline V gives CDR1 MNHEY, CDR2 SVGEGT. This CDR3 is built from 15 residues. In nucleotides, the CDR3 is TGTGCCAGCAGTTATATGGGACTAGCGGTGCATGAGCAGTTCTTC. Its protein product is CASSYMGLAVHEQFF.

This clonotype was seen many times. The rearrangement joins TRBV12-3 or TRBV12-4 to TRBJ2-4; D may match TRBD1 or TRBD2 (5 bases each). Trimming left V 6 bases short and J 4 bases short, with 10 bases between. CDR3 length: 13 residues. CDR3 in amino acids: CASRGTPKNIQYF. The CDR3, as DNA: TGTGCCAGCAGAGGGACGCCTAAAAACATTCAGTACTTC.

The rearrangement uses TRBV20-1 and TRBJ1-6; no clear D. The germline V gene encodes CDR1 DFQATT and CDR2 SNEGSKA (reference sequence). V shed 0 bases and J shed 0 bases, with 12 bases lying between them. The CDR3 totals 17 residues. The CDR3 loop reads CSARDVGRSSYNSPLHF. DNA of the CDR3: TGCAGTGCTAGAGATGTGGGGAGGAGCTCCTATAATTCACCCCTCCACTTT.

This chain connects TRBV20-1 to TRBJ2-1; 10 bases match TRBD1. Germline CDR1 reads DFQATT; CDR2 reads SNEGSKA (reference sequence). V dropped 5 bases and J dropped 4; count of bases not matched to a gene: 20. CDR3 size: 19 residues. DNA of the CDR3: TGCAGTGCTCGCCGTTCAGTTCTCCGGGACAGGGGCCTATACAATGAGCAGTTCTTC. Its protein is CSARRSVLRDRGLYNEQFF.

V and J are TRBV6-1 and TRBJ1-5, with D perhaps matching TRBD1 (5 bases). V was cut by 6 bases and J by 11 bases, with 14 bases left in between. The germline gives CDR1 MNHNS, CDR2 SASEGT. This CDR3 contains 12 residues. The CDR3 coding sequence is TGTGCCAGCAGCCATAATGGGGGTGCCCAGCATTTT. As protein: CASSHNGGAQHF.

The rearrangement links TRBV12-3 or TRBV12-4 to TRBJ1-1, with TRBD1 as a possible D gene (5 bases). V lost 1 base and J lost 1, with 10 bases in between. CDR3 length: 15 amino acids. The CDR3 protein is CASSLEGLGNTEAFF. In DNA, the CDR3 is TGTGCCAGCAGTTTAGAGGGGTTGGGGAACACTGAAGCTTTCTTT.

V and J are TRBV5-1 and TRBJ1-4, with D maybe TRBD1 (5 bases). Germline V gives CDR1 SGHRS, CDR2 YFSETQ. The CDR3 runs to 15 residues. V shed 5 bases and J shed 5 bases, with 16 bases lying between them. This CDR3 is CASSWEGLKNEKLFF. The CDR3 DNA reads TGCGCCAGCAGTTGGGAGGGACTGAAGAATGAAAAACTGTTTTTT.

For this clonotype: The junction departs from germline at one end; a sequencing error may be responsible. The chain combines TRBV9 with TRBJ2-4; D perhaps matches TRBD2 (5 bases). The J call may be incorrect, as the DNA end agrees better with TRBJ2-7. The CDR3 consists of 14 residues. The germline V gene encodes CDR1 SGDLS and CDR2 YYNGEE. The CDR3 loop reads CACSVVERNFEQYF. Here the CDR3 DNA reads TGTGCCTGCAGCGTAGTTGAGCGGAATTTCGAGCAGTACTTC.

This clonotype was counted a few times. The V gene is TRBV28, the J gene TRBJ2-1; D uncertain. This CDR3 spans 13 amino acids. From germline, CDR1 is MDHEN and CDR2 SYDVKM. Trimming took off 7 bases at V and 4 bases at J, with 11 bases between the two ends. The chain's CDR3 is CASTGDRYNEQFF. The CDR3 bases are TGTGCCAGCACGGGCGATAGGTACAATGAGCAGTTCTTC.

The CDR3 DNA reads TGTGCCAGCACCCTCGCCCGCCAGGGCCGCACAGATACGCAGTATTTT. It yields the protein CASTLARQGRTDTQYF. The J gene is TRBJ2-3, the V gene TRBV6-2 or TRBV6-3; TRBD1 is a possible D gene (5 bases). This CDR3 is built from 16 residues. Trimming left V 7 bases short and J 1 base short, with 18 bases between. The germline V gene encodes CDR1 MNHEY and CDR2 SVGEGT.

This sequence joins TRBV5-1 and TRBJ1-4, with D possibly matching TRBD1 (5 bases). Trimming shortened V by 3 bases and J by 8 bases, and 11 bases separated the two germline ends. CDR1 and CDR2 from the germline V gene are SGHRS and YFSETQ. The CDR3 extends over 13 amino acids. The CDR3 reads CASSSTVGEKLFF. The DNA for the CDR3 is TGCGCCAGCAGCTCGACAGTCGGGGAAAAACTGTTTTTT. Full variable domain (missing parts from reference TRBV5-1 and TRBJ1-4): KAGVTQTPRYLIKTRGQQVTLSCSPISGHRSVSWYQQTPGQGLQFLFEYFSETQRNKGNFPGRFSGRQFSNSRSEMNVSTLELGDSALYLCASSSTVGEKLFFGSGTQLSVL.

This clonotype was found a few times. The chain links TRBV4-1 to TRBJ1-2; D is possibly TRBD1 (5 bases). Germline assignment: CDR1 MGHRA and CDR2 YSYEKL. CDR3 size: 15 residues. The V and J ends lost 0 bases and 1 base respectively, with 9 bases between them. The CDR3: CASSQDPGRNYGYTF. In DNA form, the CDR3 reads TGCGCCAGCAGCCAAGACCCAGGGCGTAACTATGGCTACACCTTC.

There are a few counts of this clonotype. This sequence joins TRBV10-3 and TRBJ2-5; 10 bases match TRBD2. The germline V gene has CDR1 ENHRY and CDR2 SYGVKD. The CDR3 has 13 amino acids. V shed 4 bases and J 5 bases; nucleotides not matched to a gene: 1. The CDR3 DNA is TGTGCCATCAGTGTGACTAGCGGGGAGACCCAGTACTTC. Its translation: CAISVTSGETQYF.